This T cell receptor beta chain was profiled in a study of blood T cells in healthy people across ages. Each donor's blood draw was ten milliliters of peripheral blood. This CDR3 is built from 16 residues. From germline, CDR1 is MGHRA and CDR2 YSYEKL. Trimming took off 1 base at V and 2 bases at J, with 12 bases between the two ends. For the second PCR, which ran for 7 to 11 cycles, a sample-barcoded 5' primer and a J-beta primer mix were used. Carrying 12 random nucleotides, a template-switch adaptor labeled each individual cDNA molecule. One entry per CDR3 protein results from TCRdb running MiXCR on the 5' RACE reads. The sample comprises about 770,000 distinct CDR3 sequences, around 43% of which are singletons, and nearly 20% rests with the top ten.

This TCR came from a man aged 55 to 70 in good health. The sequenced material came from blood. This chain joins TRBV4-1 and TRBJ2-4; D uncertain. The CDR3 sequence: CASSQGVGNPKNIQYF. Written as DNA, the CDR3 is TGCGCCAGCAGCCAAGGGGTGGGGAATCCCAAAAACATTCAGTACTTC.